Described below is a single TCR beta chain sequence and its context. The germline V gene has CDR1 GTSNPN and CDR2 SVGIG (reference sequence). Trimming stripped 4 bases from V and 1 base from J, with 16 bases between. The CDR3 totals 16 residues. Only in-frame clones appear in the TCRdb table, and some are missing; sequencing was by immunoSEQ multiplex PCR. This table has just over 2,000,000 clones, 85% to 95% appearing once. This entry comes from a study of shared clonotypes between healthy human individuals. All of the donors resided in Nashville, Tennessee, and each was a Caucasian adult. The TCR sequence derives from a man aged 18 to 35 in good health. The sequenced material came from naive CD4+ T cells sorted from blood. This sample's subset: CD45RA+ positively selected. V gene TRBV30 combines with J gene TRBJ2-2; maybe TRBD2 (6 bases). CDR3 bases: TGTGCCTGGATTCCCTCCGGGACTGAGAACACCGGGGAGCTGTTTTTT. Its protein is CAWIPSGTENTGELFF.